Presented here are 21 T cell receptor beta chains from one specimen sequenced in a study of lymphopenia after photon versus proton radiotherapy. The protocol was immunoSEQ multiplex PCR, while the TCRdb copy is restricted to in-frame clones and leaves out a portion. The sample yields some 16,000 clones, 88% seen once. Specimen: peripheral blood, collected from a patient treated with proton-based radiotherapy. Receptors were obtained from a woman aged 55-69 years with cholangiocarcinoma. Some clones in this sample may be carry-over from other donors' samples.

The V and J genes are TRBV10-2 and TRBJ2-7; 9 bases match TRBD2. Germline V gene lookup returns CDR1 WSHSY and CDR2 SAAADI. The CDR3 runs 16 residues. Trimming removed 3 bases from V and 2 bases from J; junction bases left unmatched: 8. The CDR3 loop is CASSDFGGRATYEQYF. The DNA of the CDR3 is TGCGCCAGCAGTGATTTTGGCGGGAGGGCCACCTACGAGCAGTACTTC.

To note about this clone: The same CDR3 can be traced to other DNA sequences in this sample. The chain carries TRBV30 and TRBJ2-7; TRBD2 agrees at 9 bases. V dropped 5 bases and J dropped 1; count of bases not matched to a gene: 12. From germline, CDR1 is GTSNPN and CDR2 SVGIG (reference sequence). This CDR3 is built from 16 residues. CDR3 residues: CAWAGRAGGKSYEQYF. In DNA form, the CDR3 reads TGTGCCTGGGCAGGGCGGGCGGGGGGGAAGTCCTACGAGCAGTACTTC.

The chain has TRBV5-4 and TRBJ1-6; D is perhaps TRBD1 (6 bases). Between the trimmed V and J ends, which lost 1 base and 9 bases, there was a span of 11 bases. CDR1 is SGHNT and CDR2 is YYREEE in the germline V gene (reference sequence). The CDR3 sequence is 14 residues long. For the CDR3, the DNA is TGTGCCAGCAGCTTGCAACAGGGAAGTTCACCCCTCCACTTT. Translating gives CASSLQQGSSPLHF.

This clone showed up just once. The chain employs TRBV27 and TRBJ2-5; D is uncertain. Germline CDR1 and CDR2: MNHEY and SMNVEV (reference sequence). The CDR3 extends over 13 amino acids. The ends were cut back, 3 bases at V and 7 bases at J, with 12 bases in the middle. The CDR3, as DNA: TGTGCCAGCAGTTTGGACGGATTAGGGACCCAGTACTTC. The encoded protein is CASSLDGLGTQYF.

This clone has a handful of counts. This rearrangement joins TRBV5-4 to TRBJ2-3; D is unclear. The CDR3 has 12 amino acids. V was shortened by 6 bases and J by 5 bases, with 10 bases between the two germline ends. CDR1 SGHNT and CDR2 YYREEE come from the germline V gene (reference sequence). The CDR3 reads CASNQKGDTQYF. The CDR3 DNA sequence: TGTGCCAGCAACCAGAAAGGAGATACGCAGTATTTT.

For the CDR3, the DNA is TGTGCTAGTGGTGGGACCGGGACAGGGGCTGACGAGCAGTACTTC. Translated: CASGGTGTGADEQYF. The chain is built from TRBV12-5 and TRBJ2-5; 10 nucleotides line up with TRBD1. The J call is uncertain, as TRBJ2-7 better fits the DNA end. Germline V gene data show CDR1 as LGHNT and CDR2 as FRNRAP. This CDR3 has 15 amino acids.

The V and J genes are TRBV5-4 and TRBJ1-6; the D gene is possibly TRBD1 (6 bases). The germline V gene encodes CDR1 SGHNT and CDR2 YYREEE (reference sequence). Trimming left V 0 bases short and J 9 bases short, with 16 bases between. The CDR3 runs to 16 residues. The CDR3: CASSLDPNGGSSPLHF. DNA of the CDR3: TGTGCCAGCAGCTTGGATCCGAACGGGGGCTCTTCACCCCTCCACTTT. Full variable domain (rest looked up from reference TRBV5-4 and TRBJ1-6): ETGVTQSPTHLIKTRGQQVTLRCSSQSGHNTVSWYQQALGQGPQFIFQYYREEENGRGNFPPRFSGLQFPNYSSELNVNALELDDSALYLCASSLDPNGGSSPLHFGNGTRLTVT.

The J gene is TRBJ2-2, the V gene TRBV6-1; 14 bases align to TRBD2. The V gene end was trimmed by 4 bases and the J gene end by 2 bases; junction bases not matched to a gene: 9. Per the germline V gene, CDR1 is MNHNS and CDR2 is SASEGT. The CDR3 contains 19 residues. CDR3 coding DNA: TGTGCCAGCAGTGGGGAACCGGGACTAGCGGGGGCAAACACCGGGGAGCTGTTTTTT. It encodes CASSGEPGLAGANTGELFF.

The V and J genes are TRBV7-9 and TRBJ2-1, with TRBD2 matching 10 bases. CDR3 length equals 15 residues. V shed 5 bases, J shed 7 bases, and the junction held 8 bases outside the gene matches. Germline loops: CDR1 SEHNR, CDR2 FQNEAQ (reference sequence). The CDR3 reads CASSPKRGGLNEQFF. The CDR3 bases are TGTGCCAGCAGCCCCAAGCGGGGGGGCCTGAATGAGCAGTTCTTC.

The genes are TRBV11-2 and TRBJ1-1, with D possibly being TRBD1 (5 bases). CDR3 length: 14 residues. V was pared by 6 bases and J by 4 bases, with 15 bases between. Germline V CDR1 and CDR2: SGHAT, FQNNGV. The CDR3 is CASRTLRGGTEAFF. The CDR3, as DNA: TGTGCCAGCAGGACCCTCCGTGGGGGCACTGAAGCTTTCTTT.

The V and J genes are TRBV27 and TRBJ2-1; either TRBD1 or TRBD2 may fit D (5 bases each). This CDR3 has 15 amino acids. The germline V gene has CDR1 MNHEY and CDR2 SMNVEV (reference sequence). V lost 5 bases to trimming and J lost 8 bases, with 19 bases between them. The CDR3 DNA reads TGTGCCAGCAGTGACCGGGACGGAGGAGTCGATGAGCAGTTCTTC. This sequence encodes CASSDRDGGVDEQFF.

V and J are TRBV2 and TRBJ2-1, with D maybe TRBD2 (6 bases). Trimming shortened V by 6 bases and J by 9 bases, and 18 bases separated the two germline ends. Per germline, CDR1 SNHLY and CDR2 FYNNEI. The CDR3 contains 14 residues. The CDR3 reads CASRISSGQAEQFF. The CDR3 DNA sequence: TGTGCCAGCAGGATTAGTAGCGGTCAGGCTGAGCAGTTCTTC.

CDR3 DNA: TGTGCCAGCAGCCCCACCCCTACTTACGAGCAGTACTTC. Translated: CASSPTPTYEQYF. The V call is TRBV5-6, the J call TRBJ2-7; D gene ambiguous. The CDR3 is 13 residues long. The V end lost 4 bases, the J end lost 4 bases, and 12 bases lay between the germline ends. Germline V gene sequence: CDR1 SGHDT, CDR2 YYEEEE.

This clone was observed a handful of times. J is TRBJ1-1 and V is TRBV4-1; possible D gene TRBD1, 6 bases. The germline V gene has CDR1 MGHRA and CDR2 YSYEKL. V gave up 0 bases and J gave up 6 bases, with 8 bases separating them. This CDR3 is built from 13 residues. CDR3 sequence (DNA): TGCGCCAGCAGCCAAGATCACAGGGCTGAAGCTTTCTTT. Its protein is CASSQDHRAEAFF.

The V gene is TRBV6-5, the J gene TRBJ2-7; D gene uncertain. Looked up from germline, CDR1 is MNHEY and CDR2 is SVGAGI. The CDR3 contains 14 residues. V was pared by 6 bases and J by 3 bases, with 15 bases between. DNA of the CDR3: TGTGCCAGCAGAAGGATGGGCTCCAACTACGAGCAGTACTTC. This sequence encodes CASRRMGSNYEQYF.

J is TRBJ2-5 and V is TRBV6-6; D gene unclear. V lost 7 bases and J 0 bases, leaving 6 bases between the germline ends. The CDR3 totals 12 residues. The V gene's germline CDR1 is MNHNY and CDR2 SVGAGI (reference sequence). In DNA form, the CDR3 reads TGTGCCAGCACGTGGAACCAAGAGACCCAGTACTTC. It yields the protein CASTWNQETQYF.

The CDR3 coding sequence is TGTGCCAGCAGCAGGGGATTTGCTGGCTACACCTTC. Residues: CASSRGFAGYTF. V usage is TRBV27 and J usage is TRBJ1-2; D might be TRBD1 (6 bases). Germline CDR1 MNHEY, CDR2 SMNVEV (reference sequence). V lost 6 bases and J 7 bases, leaving 12 bases between the germline ends. CDR3 length equals 12 residues.

This chain's CDR3 is CASSHRDRQETQYF. The DNA of the CDR3 is TGTGCCAGCAGCCACCGGGACAGACAAGAGACCCAGTACTTC. The rearrangement joins TRBV11-1 to TRBJ2-5, with TRBD1 matching over 7 bases. The length of the CDR3 is 14 residues. The V gene end was trimmed by 5 bases and the J gene end by 2 bases; junction bases not matched to a gene: 5. Germline V lookup: CDR1 SGHAT, CDR2 FQDESV (reference sequence).

This chain links TRBV7-2 with TRBJ2-1; D gene ambiguous. With 5 bases removed from V and 7 bases from J, the gap between germline ends came to 15 bases. The CDR3 consists of 14 residues. Germline V gene sequence: CDR1 SGHTA, CDR2 FQGNSA. Here the CDR3 DNA reads TGTGCCAGCAGCCCCAGCAGTGGTTATAATGAGCAGTTCTTC. Its protein product is CASSPSSGYNEQFF.

This clone occurred once. The rearrangement links TRBV13 to TRBJ2-7; 8 bases map to TRBD1. Trimming cost V 3 bases and J 7 bases; bases outside gene matches: 2. CDR3 length: 12 amino acids. CDR1 PRHDT and CDR2 FYEKMQ come from the germline V gene (reference sequence). CDR3 DNA: TGTGCCAGCAGCTTTACAGGGGGTGAGCAGTACTTC. Its protein is CASSFTGGEQYF.

The chain recombines TRBV10-3 with TRBJ2-3; the match to TRBD2 covers 9 bases. The CDR3 length is 17 residues. The germline V gene encodes CDR1 ENHRY and CDR2 SYGVKD. V shed 3 bases and J 4 bases; nucleotides not matched to a gene: 11. CDR3 protein: CAISEPSASGIPDTQYF. In DNA form, the CDR3 reads TGTGCCATCAGTGAACCCTCGGCTAGCGGGATCCCAGATACGCAGTATTTT.